This T cell receptor (beta chain) was sequenced during a study of OX40 agonist ivuxolimab in advanced cancers. TCRdb's table, derived via immunoSEQ multiplex PCR, lists solely in-frame clones and lacks some. The profile covers about 36,000 clones, with about 80% appearing a single time and about 18% taken by the ten largest. CDR1 SGHTS and CDR2 YDEGEE come from the germline V gene. Deletions cut 4 bases from V and 4 bases from J, with 18 bases between. There are 15 residues in the CDR3. This specimen was CD4+ or CD8+ T cells sorted from blood, taken in a trial of the OX40 agonist ivuxolimab. The chain uses TRBV5-8 and TRBJ2-7; D possibly matches TRBD1 or TRBD2 (6 bases each). The source is an adult with an advanced solid tumor such as melanoma, head and neck, liver or kidney cancer. The CDR3 is CASSVVGGEGYEQYF. In DNA, the CDR3 is TGTGCCAGCAGCGTGGTGGGGGGCGAAGGATACGAGCAGTACTTC. The full variable domain, completed using reference TRBV5-8 and TRBJ2-7, is EAGVTQSPTHLIKTRGQQATLRCSPISGHTSVYWYQQALGLGLQFLLWYDEGEERNRGNFPPRFSGRQFPNYSSELNVNALELEDSALYLCASSVVGGEGYEQYFGPGTRLTVT.